This T cell receptor beta chain was retrieved from a study of T cell changes during pregnancy in multiple sclerosis. Profiled with immunoSEQ multiplex PCR; TCRdb holds only in-frame clones, not every one. This repertoire shows 57,000 or so clones, 88% found once; its top ten account for 1.7%. From germline, CDR1 is SGHRS and CDR2 YFSETQ. This CDR3 contains 14 residues. The V and J ends lost 3 bases and 5 bases respectively, with 12 bases between them. The specimen was peripheral blood, collected in the first trimester of pregnancy. The origin of this receptor is a female donor with multiple sclerosis, enrolled in a pregnancy study. V usage is TRBV5-1 and J usage is TRBJ1-5, with D tentatively TRBD1 (5 bases). The CDR3, as DNA: TGCGCCAGCAGCTGGGGGGGTACAGATCAGCCCCAGCATTTT. Translating it yields CASSWGGTDQPQHF.